This entry describes one T cell receptor (beta chain). The antigen it recognizes is unknown. No clone much larger than this one lies a single base away; base qualities are absent. Taken from cysteine to phenylalanine, the CDR3 has 17 residues. The sequence is cut down to CDR3 DNA, 51 bases in frame from base 1. V is shortened by 4 bases, J by 5 bases, and the region joining them spans 23 bases. From a lookup of the germline V gene, CDR1 and CDR2 are MNHNS and SASEGT. This entry comes from a study of siplizumab effects on memory and regulatory T cells (dated by TCRdb to the late 2010s). Concerning the study at large: The effect of the anti-CD2 antibody siplizumab on alloreactive T-cell subsets was examined in allogeneic mixed lymphocyte reactions constructed from human PBMCs.

TCRbeta CDR3 sequencing was performed on sorted unstimulated T cells and on proliferating T cells recovered from mixed lymphocyte reactions. Fresh whole blood from approximately 10 HLA-typed healthy donors was used to isolate PBMCs. To map where alloreactive clones came from, CD4+ non-regulatory T cells in the unstimulated state were FACS-sorted. Points the paper makes about the study in general: Among mappable alloreactive CD4+ clones, an average Treg-derived fraction of around 71% was observed with siplizumab, compared with approximately 25% in control reactions. Siplizumab significantly lowered the cumulative frequency of alloreactive sequences that could be traced to unstimulated CD4+ memory T cells. A naive or memory phenotype could not be assigned to roughly 75-97% of proliferating CD4+ or CD8+ clones. Greater diversity appeared to be present in unstimulated naive T cells than in memory T cells, and a substantial contribution to the alloresponse seemed to be made by naive cells. Sequences below about 10^-5 frequency were poorly captured, so only a minor fraction of alloreactive clones could be mapped to unstimulated subsets. Whether proliferating Tregs from siplizumab cultures actually had suppressive function was not functionally confirmed.

Preparation of the library involved the immunoSEQ multiplex PCR assay. Around 94,000 TCR templates per sample were assayed on the deep sequencing platform. Genomic DNA extracted from sorted T cells was the material used for TCRbeta CDR3 sequencing. Concerning the study's data processing: The R programming language was used for the clonal analysis of the TCRbeta CDR3 data. Alloreactive CD4+ and CD8+ clones were defined by comparing unstimulated samples with post-reaction CFSE-low samples. Alloreactive CD4+ clones were assigned to regulatory or non-regulatory origin by matching sequences to sorted unstimulated Treg and non-Treg repertoires. TCRdb provides this immuneACCESS table in a form limited to in-frame rearrangements. Some clones are lacking; in checked studies, under half of them reflect an unresolved V gene, and why the rest are absent is not known. Clonal size and the V and J genes are those of that table, whereas D and trimming came from the DNA. This sample lists around 100,000 clones; around nine tenths were detected once. The top ten clones comprise around 11% of the sample.

The receptor comes from a human donor in good health. Rearrangement joined TRBV6-1 to TRBJ2-5, with the identity of the D gene unclear. The sequencing input was non-Treg CD4+ T cells sorted from blood. The cell subset or site tag for this specimen amounts to: FACS-sorted unstimulated CD4+ non-regulatory T cells. The DNA is as follows: TGTGCCAGCAGTGCAAGACGGGCCCGAAGTATCGTTGAGACCCAGTACTTC. Its translation reads: CASSARRARSIVETQYF.